This entry lists 5 T cell receptor beta chains sequenced from one sample in a study of identical twins. TCRdb independently ran MiXCR on the 5' RACE reads; one entry per CDR3 protein. The sample has 700,000 to 950,000 distinct CDR3 sequences, roughly 12% seen once; the top ten hold around 1.5%. These records were also assigned to another study, of yellow fever vaccine responses in identical twins.

Sequenced material: PBMCs. Receptors were obtained from a woman younger than 35 in good health.

This clonotype has just a few counts. CDR3 sequence: CASSMVHEQFF. CDR3 DNA: TGTGCCAGTAGTATGGTACATGAGCAGTTCTTC. The rearrangement links TRBV19 to TRBJ2-1; unclear D gene. Between the trimmed V and J ends, which lost 3 bases and 8 bases, there was a span of 5 bases. Germline V gene sequence: CDR1 LNHDA, CDR2 SQIVND (reference sequence). This CDR3 contains 11 residues.

Only a few counts were recorded for this clonotype. V gene TRBV28 combines with J gene TRBJ2-1, with D possibly being TRBD2 (5 bases). The V end was cut by 7 bases, the J end by 0 bases, with 10 bases between. Germline V gene lookup returns CDR1 MDHEN and CDR2 SYDVKM. The length of the CDR3 is 14 residues. The CDR3 nucleotides are TGTGCCAGCAACAGCGGAAACTCCTACAATGAGCAGTTCTTC. It is translated as CASNSGNSYNEQFF.

This chain connects TRBV7-2 to TRBJ2-4; 14 bases match TRBD2. Looked up from germline, CDR1 is SGHTA and CDR2 is FQGNSA. V was clipped by 0 bases and J by 5 bases; unmatched bases: 6. CDR3 length: 18 amino acids. This CDR3 reads CASSLALGLAGEENIQYF. CDR3 sequence (DNA): TGTGCCAGCAGCTTAGCTTTGGGACTAGCGGGAGAAGAAAACATTCAGTACTTC.

The chain recombines TRBV9 with TRBJ2-4; 9 nucleotides line up with TRBD1. The CDR3 length is 16 residues. Unmatched junction bases numbered 5, after V lost 0 bases and J lost 4 bases. CDR1 and CDR2 (germline): SGDLS, YYNGEE. The CDR3 loop reads CASSVEGTGPKNIQYF. CDR3 coding DNA: TGTGCCAGCAGCGTAGAAGGGACAGGGCCTAAAAACATTCAGTACTTC.

In its sample, this clonotype was seen a few times. The chain employs TRBV14 and TRBJ2-3; D not resolved. The CDR3 has 14 residues. Germline V gene data show CDR1 as SGHDN and CDR2 as FVKESK. Trimming shortened V by 5 bases and J by 2 bases, and 11 bases separated the two germline ends. The CDR3 bases are TGTGCCAGCAGCTTTTTCATGCCCACAGATACGCAGTATTTT. The encoded protein is CASSFFMPTDTQYF.